There are many counts of the clone carrying this T cell receptor beta chain. Antigen specificity is unknown. The data were taken from a study of T cell repertoires in cytomegalovirus infection. Turning to the study itself: Public TCR beta signatures were indicative of both CMV infection and a matching HLA type. Study-level results: Cumulative public TCR beta family frequency identified carriers of CMV plus the relevant HLA. The ex vivo response was dominated by HLA-C-restricted CMV-specific TCR beta clonotypes.

Trimming left V 3 bases short and J 0 bases short, with 21 bases between. From germline, CDR1 is SNHLY and CDR2 FYNNEI. This CDR3 has 18 amino acids. One entry per CDR3 protein, called by TCRdb with MiXCR from the reads. Seen here are 400,000 to 550,000 distinct CDR3 sequences, around 11% observed once, and the top ten hold 10% to 13%. This TCR derives from a human donor in good health (CMV status not recorded). Some clones in this sample may be carry-over from other donors' samples. Sequenced sample: PBMCs. V is TRBV2 and J is TRBJ2-7, with D perhaps matching TRBD1 (7 bases). This CDR3 is CASSDSPAGGGSSYEQYF. The CDR3, as DNA: TGTGCCAGCAGTGATAGTCCTGCAGGGGGAGGTAGCTCCTACGAGCAGTACTTC.